This T cell receptor (beta chain) was identified in a study of identifying expanded T cells in peripheral blood. Assay used: immunoSEQ multiplex PCR; TCRdb lists only in-frame clones, some missing. The sample consists of 120,000 or so clones, approximately 88% of them appearing once. The CDR3 totals 15 residues. In germline, CDR1 is SGHTA, CDR2 FQGNSA. V was clipped by 3 bases and J by 1 base, with 12 bases between them. The chain joins TRBV7-2 to TRBJ1-1; D unclear. This TCR derives from a person between 18 and 75 years old in good health. Sequenced input: blood. DNA for the CDR3: TGTGCCAGCAGCTTCTTACCACGAAAGAACACTGAAGCTTTCTTT. Amino acid sequence: CASSFLPRKNTEAFF.